Below, 9 T cell receptor beta chains from the same sample are listed, as sequenced in a study of beta chain features in type 1 diabetes. Expressed TCRB transcripts got sequenced, as all isolated RNA was reverse transcribed. The assay was immunoSEQ multiplex PCR, and TCRdb's table has in-frame clones only and misses some. This sample has roughly 250,000 clones, with over 9.5% found just once. Sequencing was done on a sample of naive CD4+ T cells from blood. These receptors came from a woman aged 18 to 35 in good health.

This clone appeared a few times. The sample carries other DNA sequences with the same CDR3. The J gene is TRBJ1-5, the V gene TRBV5-1, with D uncertain. Trimming shortened V by 2 bases and J by 7 bases, and 10 bases separated the two germline ends. The germline CDR1 and CDR2 sequences are SGHRS and YFSETQ. The CDR3 has 13 amino acids. The CDR3 coding sequence is TGCGCCAGCAGCTTAGAGGGAGGCCAGCCCCAGCATTTT. Translated, it gives CASSLEGGQPQHF.

This clone was found a few times. The chain has TRBV10-2 and TRBJ2-1, with TRBD2 identical over 12 bases. Germline CDR1 is WSHSY and CDR2 is SAAADI. There are 15 residues in the CDR3. V lost 5 bases and J lost 9; bases outside the gene matches: 8. CDR3 loop: CASSSTSGRTGEQFF. Written as DNA, the CDR3 is TGCGCCAGCAGTTCGACTAGCGGGAGAACGGGTGAGCAGTTCTTC.

The V gene is TRBV9, the J gene TRBJ1-2, with unresolved D. Trimming cost V 0 bases and J 4 bases, with 10 bases left between them. CDR3 size: 14 residues. Germline-derived CDR1 and CDR2 are SGDLS and YYNGEE. The CDR3 protein is CASSVENFGYGYTF. The CDR3 nucleotides read TGTGCCAGCAGCGTAGAGAACTTTGGCTATGGCTACACCTTC.

The chain joins TRBV5-1 to TRBJ2-3; 7 bases align to TRBD1. The CDR3 spans 16 residues. The trim removed 0 bases at V and 1 base at J, leaving 5 bases unmatched. The germline V gene has CDR1 SGHRS and CDR2 YFSETQ. CDR3 residues: CASSLDRGVGTDTQYF. The CDR3 nucleotides are TGCGCCAGCAGCTTGGACAGGGGTGTTGGCACAGATACGCAGTATTTT.

There are a few counts of this clone. V and J are TRBV6-6 and TRBJ2-7; D possibly corresponds to TRBD1 (5 bases). V was cut by 6 bases and J by 0 bases, with 18 bases left in between. Germline CDR1 MNHNY, CDR2 SVGAGI (reference sequence). This CDR3 contains 16 residues. CDR3 DNA: TGTGCCAGCAGCCCACCAAGGGGATCCCTCTCCTACGAGCAGTACTTC. Protein sequence: CASSPPRGSLSYEQYF.

The sample holds a few counts of this clone. This chain uses TRBV27 with TRBJ1-6; tentatively, D is TRBD1 (6 bases). Germline values: CDR1 MNHEY, CDR2 SMNVEV (reference sequence). Trimming shortened V by 6 bases and J by 10 bases, and 16 bases separated the two germline ends. The CDR3 runs to 14 residues. CDR3 sequence: CASSSKTGISPLHF. CDR3 DNA sequence: TGTGCCAGCAGCTCAAAAACAGGGATCTCACCCCTCCACTTT.

This chain joins TRBV7-9 and TRBJ2-1; possibly TRBD2 for D (7 bases). V gave up 0 bases and J gave up 0 bases, with 9 bases separating them. CDR1 SEHNR and CDR2 FQNEAQ come from the germline V gene (reference sequence). The CDR3 has 16 residues. This CDR3 is CASSLARGGSYNEQFF. CDR3 in DNA: TGTGCCAGCAGCTTAGCGAGGGGGGGCTCCTACAATGAGCAGTTCTTC.

This chain joins TRBV19 and TRBJ2-2, with 8 bases matching TRBD2. The CDR3 extends over 13 amino acids. V trimming: 10 bases; J trimming: 6 bases; junction bases outside the gene matches: 7. Germline CDR1 is LNHDA and CDR2 is SQIVND (reference sequence). CDR3 sequence: CATRGLGPGELFF. CDR3 DNA sequence: TGTGCCACTAGGGGACTAGGCCCCGGGGAGCTGTTTTTT.

The sample holds many counts of this clone. V is TRBV30 and J is TRBJ1-2, with a possible D match to TRBD1 (6 bases). This CDR3 is built from 11 residues. The ends were cut back, 1 base at V and 6 bases at J, with 6 bases in the middle. Germline values: CDR1 GTSNPN, CDR2 SVGIG (reference sequence). The DNA for the CDR3 is TGTGCCTGGAGTGACAGGGATGGCTACACCTTC. It translates to CAWSDRDGYTF.